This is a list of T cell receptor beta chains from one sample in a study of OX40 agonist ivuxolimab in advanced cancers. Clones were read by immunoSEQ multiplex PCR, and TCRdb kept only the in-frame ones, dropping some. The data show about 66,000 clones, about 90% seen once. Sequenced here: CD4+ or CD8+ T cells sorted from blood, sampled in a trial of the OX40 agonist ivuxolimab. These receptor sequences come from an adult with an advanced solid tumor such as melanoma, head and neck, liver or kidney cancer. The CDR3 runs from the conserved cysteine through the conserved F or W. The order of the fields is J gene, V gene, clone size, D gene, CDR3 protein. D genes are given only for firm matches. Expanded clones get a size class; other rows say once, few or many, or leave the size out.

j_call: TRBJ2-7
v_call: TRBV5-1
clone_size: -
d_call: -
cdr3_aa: CASSPDSYEQYF

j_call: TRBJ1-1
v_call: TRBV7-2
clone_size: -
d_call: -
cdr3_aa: CASSVLTQSTEAFF

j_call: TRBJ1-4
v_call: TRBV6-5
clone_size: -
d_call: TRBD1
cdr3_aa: CASRRQGYNEKLFF

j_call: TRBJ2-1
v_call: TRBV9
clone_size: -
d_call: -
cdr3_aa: CASSVDLTYNEQFF

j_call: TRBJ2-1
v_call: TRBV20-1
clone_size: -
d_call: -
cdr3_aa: CSASPDNEQFF

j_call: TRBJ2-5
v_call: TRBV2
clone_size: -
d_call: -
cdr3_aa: CASSDGTPQETQYF

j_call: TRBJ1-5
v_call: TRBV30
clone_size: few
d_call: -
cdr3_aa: CAWQRGLDQPQHF

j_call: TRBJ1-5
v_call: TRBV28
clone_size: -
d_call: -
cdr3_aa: CASSTLLDKGFYSNQPQHF

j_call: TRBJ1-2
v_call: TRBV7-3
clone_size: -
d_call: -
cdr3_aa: CASSLTSYF

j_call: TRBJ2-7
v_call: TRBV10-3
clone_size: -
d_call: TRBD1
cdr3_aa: CAITNPGQGNEQYF

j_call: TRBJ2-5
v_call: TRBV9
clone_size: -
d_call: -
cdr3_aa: CASSVDVALRETQYF

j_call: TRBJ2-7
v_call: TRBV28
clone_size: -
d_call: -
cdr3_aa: CASSEGRGYEQYF

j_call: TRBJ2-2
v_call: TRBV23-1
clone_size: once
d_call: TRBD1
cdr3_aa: CALGQGATGELFF

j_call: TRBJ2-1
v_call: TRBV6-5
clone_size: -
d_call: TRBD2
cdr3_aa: CASSYRGTSRHNEQFF

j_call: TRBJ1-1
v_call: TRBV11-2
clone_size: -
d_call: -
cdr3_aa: CASSFQMNTEAFF

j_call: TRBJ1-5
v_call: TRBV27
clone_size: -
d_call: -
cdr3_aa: CASSSSPFQPQHF

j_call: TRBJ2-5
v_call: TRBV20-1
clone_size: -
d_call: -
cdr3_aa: CSARGLETQYF

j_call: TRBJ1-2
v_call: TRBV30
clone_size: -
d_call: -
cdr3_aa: CAWSFSGFRYTF

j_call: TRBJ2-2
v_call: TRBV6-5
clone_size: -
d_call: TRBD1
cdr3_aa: CASSNSGTVNTGELFF

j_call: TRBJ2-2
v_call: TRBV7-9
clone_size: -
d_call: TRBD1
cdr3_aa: CASSPLLGQGGTGELFF

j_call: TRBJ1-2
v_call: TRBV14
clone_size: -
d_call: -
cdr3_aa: CASSQDRGDYGYTF

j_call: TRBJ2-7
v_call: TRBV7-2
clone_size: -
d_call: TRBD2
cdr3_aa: CASSFRVVAGGYEQYF

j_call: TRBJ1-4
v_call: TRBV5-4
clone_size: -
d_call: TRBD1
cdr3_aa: CASSMGGTANEKLFF

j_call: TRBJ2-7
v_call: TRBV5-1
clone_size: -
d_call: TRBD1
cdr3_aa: CASSTGTENYEQYF

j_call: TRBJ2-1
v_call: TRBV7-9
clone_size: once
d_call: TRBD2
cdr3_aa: CASRTSGTSYNEQFF

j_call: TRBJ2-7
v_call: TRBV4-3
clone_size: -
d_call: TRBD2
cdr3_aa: CASSQARAGGWGADEQYF

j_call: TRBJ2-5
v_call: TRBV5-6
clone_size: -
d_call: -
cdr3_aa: CASSLVQQETQYF

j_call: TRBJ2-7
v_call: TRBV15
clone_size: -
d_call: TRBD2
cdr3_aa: CATSMGGPHEQYF

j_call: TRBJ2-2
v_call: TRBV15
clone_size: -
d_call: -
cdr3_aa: CATSRDRGLFTGELFF

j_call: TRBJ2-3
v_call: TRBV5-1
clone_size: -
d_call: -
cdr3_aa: CASSLPGGGTDTQYF

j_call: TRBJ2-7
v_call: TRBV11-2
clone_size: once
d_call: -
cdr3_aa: CASRLTGKPYEQYF

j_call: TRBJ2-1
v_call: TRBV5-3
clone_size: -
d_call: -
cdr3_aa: CARSLHGSSYNEQFF

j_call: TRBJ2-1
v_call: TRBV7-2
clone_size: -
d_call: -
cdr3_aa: CASSQRRGEQFF

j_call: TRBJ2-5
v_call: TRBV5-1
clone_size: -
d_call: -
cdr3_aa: CASYIIGGSGETQYF

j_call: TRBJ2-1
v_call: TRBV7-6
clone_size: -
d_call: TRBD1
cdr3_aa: CASSLALDRGPSYNEQFF

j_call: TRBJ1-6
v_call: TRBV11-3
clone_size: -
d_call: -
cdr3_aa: CASSLSYNSPLHF

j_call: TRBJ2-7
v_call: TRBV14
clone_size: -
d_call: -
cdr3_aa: CASSRSQAGEQYF

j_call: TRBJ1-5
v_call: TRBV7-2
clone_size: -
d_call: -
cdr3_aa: CASSSGVDGQPQHF

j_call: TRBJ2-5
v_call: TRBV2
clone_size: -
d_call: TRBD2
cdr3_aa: CASSGGGRKTQYF

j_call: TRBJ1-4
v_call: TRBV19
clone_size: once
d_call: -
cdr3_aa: CASSSSVGGATNEKLFF

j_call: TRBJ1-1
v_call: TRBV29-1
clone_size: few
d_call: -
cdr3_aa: CSVAELKGEAFF

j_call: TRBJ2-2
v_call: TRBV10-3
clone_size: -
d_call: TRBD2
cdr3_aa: CAILKLRTSANTGELFF

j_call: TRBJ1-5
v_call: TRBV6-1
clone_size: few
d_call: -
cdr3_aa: CASSEATGRYNQPQHF

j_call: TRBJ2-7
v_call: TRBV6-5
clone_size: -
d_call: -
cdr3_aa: CASSYSLAYLYEQYF

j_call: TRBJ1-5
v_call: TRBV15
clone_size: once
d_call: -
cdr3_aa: CATSRAGRDNQPQHF

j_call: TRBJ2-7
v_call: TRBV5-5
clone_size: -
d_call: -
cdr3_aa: CASSPGTGSYEQYF

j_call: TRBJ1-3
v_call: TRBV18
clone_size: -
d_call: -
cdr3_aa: CASSQADGNTIYF

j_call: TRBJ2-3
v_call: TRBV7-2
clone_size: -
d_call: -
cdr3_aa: CASSSTRDTDTQYF

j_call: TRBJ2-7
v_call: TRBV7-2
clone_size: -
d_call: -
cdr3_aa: CASSLGGVKTYEQYF

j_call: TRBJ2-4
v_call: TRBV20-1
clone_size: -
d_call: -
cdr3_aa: CSAFPGNIQYF

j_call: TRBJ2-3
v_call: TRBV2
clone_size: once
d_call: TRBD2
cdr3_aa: CASSEAGGRSTDTQYF

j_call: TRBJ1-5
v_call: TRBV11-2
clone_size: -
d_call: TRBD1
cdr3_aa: CASSLVSGGGQPQHF

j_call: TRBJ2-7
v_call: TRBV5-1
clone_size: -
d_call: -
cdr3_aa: CASRTEQGFGTYEQYF

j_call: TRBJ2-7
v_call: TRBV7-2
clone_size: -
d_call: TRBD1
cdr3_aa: CASSFGTGRSAEQYF